This T cell receptor (beta chain) was documented in a study of T cells expressing NK-cell markers. Using the 5' RACE reads, TCRdb records one entry per CDR3 protein without DNA. Its table records roughly 430,000 distinct CDR3 sequences. The CDR3 spans 15 residues. Looked up from germline, CDR1 is LNHNV and CDR2 is YYDKDF (reference sequence). This receptor was identified in a woman aged 18-70 years in good health. Sequencing input: blood T cells: a sorted CD56 or NKG2C T cell subset, CD4+ or CD8+ T cells, or bulk PBMC T cells (not recorded which). The chain couples TRBV15 to TRBJ2-3; TCRdb selects TRBD2, and the lack of DNA leaves this call unchecked. This CDR3 reads CATSSTSGGSDTQYF.